This TCR beta chain was obtained from a study of CD8 T cells in Susac syndrome. RNA amounts of about 0.5 to 1 ug underwent reverse transcription with random hexamers. MiXCR was run by TCRdb on the immunoSEQ multiplex PCR reads, yielding one entry per CDR3 protein. The sample has roughly 120,000 distinct CDR3 sequences; 90% to 95% are singletons. This receptor was taken from a human donor with multiple sclerosis. The sample consisted of CD4+ T cells from PBMCs.

In DNA form, the CDR3 reads TGTGCCAGTATTGTCACAGGGGGGACTGAAGCTTTCTTT. It encodes CASIVTGGTEAFF. This chain connects TRBV19 to TRBJ1-1; TRBD1 matches at 8 bases. Trimming cost V 7 bases and J 5 bases; bases outside gene matches: 6. This CDR3 is 13 amino acids long. Germline V gene lookup returns CDR1 LNHDA and CDR2 SQIVND (reference sequence). Full variable domain (remainder filled in from reference TRBV19 and TRBJ1-1): DGGITQSPKYLFRKEGQNVTLSCEQNLNHDAMYWYRQDPGQGLRLIYYSQIVNDFQKGDIAEGYSVSREKKESFPLTVTSAQKNPTAFYLCASIVTGGTEAFFGQGTRLTVV.